This T cell receptor (beta chain) was recovered during a study of early T cells in non-severe SARS-CoV-2 infection (TCRdb year 2021). Turning to the overall study: Bulk RNA from unsorted whole blood was used for TCR sequencing, so alpha and beta chains could not be paired. Here is what the overall study found, with its caveats: Matching against VDJdb was skewed toward anti-spike CD8 responses, likely underestimated virus-specific expansions, and missed private and CD4 specificities.

V is pruned by 6 bases and J by 1 base, leaving 3 bases of the junction without a gene match. CDR3 length: 15 amino acids, cysteine to phenylalanine. Only the CDR3 DNA stays, 45 bases, in frame from base 1. CDR1 KGHSH and CDR2 LQKENI are derived from the germline V gene. Preparation of the library involved 5' RACE. Instrument on record: NextSeq 500. To correct for sequencing error and PCR bias, the TCR library protocol tagged individual cDNA molecules with unique molecular identifiers. TCR alpha and beta chains were both sequenced, and the abundances of alpha and beta sequences in each sample were closely correlated with each other. The study's own analysis went as follows. Decombinator V4 was used to annotate the V gene, J gene and CDR3 of the TCR sequences. Expanded TCRs were defined as changing significantly between any two time points under a Poisson model with p below 0.0001. TCR abundances were normalised to the total number of TCRs sequenced in each sample and reported as counts per million. TRAV1-2 paired with TRAJ12, TRAJ20 or TRAJ33 defined MAIT TCRs, while TRAV10 paired with TRAJ18 defined iNKT TCRs. VDJdb, accessed 1 November 2021, was searched for CMV, EBV and SARS-CoV-2 annotated TCRs, excluding TCRs annotated for multiple antigens. TCRdb trimmed public reads at Q25 via fastp, called clones via MiXCR and kept in-frame beta chains. Every entry covers one CDR3 protein and lists the most common genes and DNA from its rows. These V and J calls are TCRdb output, not the study's own analysis. The sample table shows tens of thousands of distinct CDR3 sequences, and around 13% are seen once. Around 1.1% of the sample belongs to the ten largest clones.

With regard to this clonotype: The specificity of this receptor is unknown. The sample holds no much larger clone one base away, and base qualities are not on file.

The study was a case-control design nested within a healthcare worker cohort in London, UK, with weekly nasopharyngeal swab PCR tests and blood sampling. Between 23 and 31 March 2020, the week of the UK lockdown, healthcare workers were enrolled and then followed up weekly for as long as 16 weeks. Specimen: whole blood. The TCR originated in an adult who was a healthcare worker with PCR-confirmed SARS-CoV-2 infection or an uninfected control (not recorded which). The receptor chain draws on TRBV18 and TRBJ1-5; 10 bases in between match TRBD1. The CDR3 here reads CASSAGQGSNQPQHF. The DNA sequence follows: TGTGCCAGCTCCGCGGGACAGGGGAGCAATCAGCCCCAGCATTTT.